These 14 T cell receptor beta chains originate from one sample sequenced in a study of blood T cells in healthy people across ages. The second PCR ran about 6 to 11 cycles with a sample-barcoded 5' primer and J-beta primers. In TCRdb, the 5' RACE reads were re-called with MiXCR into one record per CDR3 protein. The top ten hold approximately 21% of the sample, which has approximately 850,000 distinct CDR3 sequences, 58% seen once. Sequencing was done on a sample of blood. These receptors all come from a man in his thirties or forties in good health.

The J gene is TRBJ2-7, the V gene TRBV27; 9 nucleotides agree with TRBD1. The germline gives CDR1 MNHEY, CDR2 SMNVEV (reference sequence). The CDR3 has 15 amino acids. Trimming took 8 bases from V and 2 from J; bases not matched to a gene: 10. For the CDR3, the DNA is TGTGCCAGCGCCCCCGGGACAGGGAACCCCTACGAGCAGTACTTC. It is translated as CASAPGTGNPYEQYF.

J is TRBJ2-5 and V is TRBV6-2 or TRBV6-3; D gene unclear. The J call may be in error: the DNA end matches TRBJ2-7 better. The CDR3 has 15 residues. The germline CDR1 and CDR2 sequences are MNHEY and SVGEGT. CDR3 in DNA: TGTGCCAGCAGTTACTTCGGTCCCCCAGACGGCGAGCAGTACTTC. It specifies CASSYFGPPDGEQYF.

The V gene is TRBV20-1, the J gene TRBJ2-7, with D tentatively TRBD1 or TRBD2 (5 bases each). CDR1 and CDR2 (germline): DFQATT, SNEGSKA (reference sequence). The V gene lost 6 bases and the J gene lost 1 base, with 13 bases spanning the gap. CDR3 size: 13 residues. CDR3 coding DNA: TGCAGTGCGGGGACGCGCGATTCCTACGAGCAGTACTTC. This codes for CSAGTRDSYEQYF.

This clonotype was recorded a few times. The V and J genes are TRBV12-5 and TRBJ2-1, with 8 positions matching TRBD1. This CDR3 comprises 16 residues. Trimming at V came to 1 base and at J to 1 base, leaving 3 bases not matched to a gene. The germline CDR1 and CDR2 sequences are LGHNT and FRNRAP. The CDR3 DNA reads TGTGCTAGTGGTTTGGGGGGGACAGGTTCCTACAATGAGCAGTTCTTC. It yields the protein CASGLGGTGSYNEQFF.

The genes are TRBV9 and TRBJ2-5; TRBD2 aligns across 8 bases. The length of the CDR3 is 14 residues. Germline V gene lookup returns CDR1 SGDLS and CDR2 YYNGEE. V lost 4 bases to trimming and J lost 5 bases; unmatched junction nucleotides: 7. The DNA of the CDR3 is TGTGCCAGCAGCCTATCGGGGGGGCTGGAGACCCAGTACTTC. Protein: CASSLSGGLETQYF.

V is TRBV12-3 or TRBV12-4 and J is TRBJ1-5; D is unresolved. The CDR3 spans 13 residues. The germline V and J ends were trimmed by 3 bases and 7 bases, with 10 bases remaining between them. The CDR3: CASSFLSDQPQHF. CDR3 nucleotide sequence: TGTGCCAGCAGTTTTCTCTCCGACCAGCCCCAGCATTTT.

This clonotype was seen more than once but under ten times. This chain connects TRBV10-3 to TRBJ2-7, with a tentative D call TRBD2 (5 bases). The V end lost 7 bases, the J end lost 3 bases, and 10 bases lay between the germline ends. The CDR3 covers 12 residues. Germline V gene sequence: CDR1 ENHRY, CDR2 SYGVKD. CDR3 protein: CAIKEEDYEQYF. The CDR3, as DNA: TGTGCCATCAAAGAGGAGGACTACGAGCAGTACTTC.

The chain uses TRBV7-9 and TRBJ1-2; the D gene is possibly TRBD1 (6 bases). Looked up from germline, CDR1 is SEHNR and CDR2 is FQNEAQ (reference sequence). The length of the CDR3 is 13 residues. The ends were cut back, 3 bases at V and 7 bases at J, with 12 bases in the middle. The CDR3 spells CASSLAGVFGYTF. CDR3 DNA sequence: TGTGCCAGCAGCTTGGCAGGGGTGTTTGGCTACACCTTC.

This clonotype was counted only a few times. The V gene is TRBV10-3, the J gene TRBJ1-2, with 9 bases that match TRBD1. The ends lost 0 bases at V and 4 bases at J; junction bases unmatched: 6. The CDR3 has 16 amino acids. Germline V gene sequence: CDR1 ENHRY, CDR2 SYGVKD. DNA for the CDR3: TGTGCCATCAGTGAGTCGGGACAGGGAGCCATCTATGGCTACACCTTC. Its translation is CAISESGQGAIYGYTF.

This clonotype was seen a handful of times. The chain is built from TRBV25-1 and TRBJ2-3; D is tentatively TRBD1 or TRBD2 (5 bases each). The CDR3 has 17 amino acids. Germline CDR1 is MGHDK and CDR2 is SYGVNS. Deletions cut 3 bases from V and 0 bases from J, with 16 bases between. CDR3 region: CASSDRGPPVSTDTQYF. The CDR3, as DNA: TGTGCCAGCAGTGACCGGGGCCCACCCGTGAGCACAGATACGCAGTATTTT.

CDR3 nucleotide sequence: TGTGCCAGCAAGAGGACAGGGTATGTGACCCAGTACTTC. It is translated as CASKRTGYVTQYF. The J gene is TRBJ2-5, the V gene TRBV6-1; 8 bases agree with TRBD1. The CDR3 sequence is 13 residues long. V trimming: 7 bases; J trimming: 7 bases; junction bases outside the gene matches: 8. Germline assignment: CDR1 MNHNS and CDR2 SASEGT.

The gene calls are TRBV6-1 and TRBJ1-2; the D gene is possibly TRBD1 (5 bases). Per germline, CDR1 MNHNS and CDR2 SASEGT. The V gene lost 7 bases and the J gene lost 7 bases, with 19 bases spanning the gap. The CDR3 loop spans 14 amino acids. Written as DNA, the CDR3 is TGTGCCAGCACCTTTGAGATCCAGGGTGGTGGCTACACCTTC. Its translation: CASTFEIQGGGYTF.

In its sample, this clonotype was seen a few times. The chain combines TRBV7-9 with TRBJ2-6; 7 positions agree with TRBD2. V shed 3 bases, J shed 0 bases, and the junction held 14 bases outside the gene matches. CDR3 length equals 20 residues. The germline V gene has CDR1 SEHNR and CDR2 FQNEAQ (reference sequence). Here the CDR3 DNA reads TGTGCCAGCAGCTTGGGGAGGGGTTACGCGGACTACTCTGGGGCCAACGTCCTGACTTTC. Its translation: CASSLGRGYADYSGANVLTF.

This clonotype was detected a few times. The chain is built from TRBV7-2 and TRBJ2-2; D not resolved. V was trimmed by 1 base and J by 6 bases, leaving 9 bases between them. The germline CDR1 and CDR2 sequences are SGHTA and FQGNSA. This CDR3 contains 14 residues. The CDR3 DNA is TGTGCCAGCAGCTTAGAAGCCACGGCCGGGGAGCTGTTTTTT. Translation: CASSLEATAGELFF.